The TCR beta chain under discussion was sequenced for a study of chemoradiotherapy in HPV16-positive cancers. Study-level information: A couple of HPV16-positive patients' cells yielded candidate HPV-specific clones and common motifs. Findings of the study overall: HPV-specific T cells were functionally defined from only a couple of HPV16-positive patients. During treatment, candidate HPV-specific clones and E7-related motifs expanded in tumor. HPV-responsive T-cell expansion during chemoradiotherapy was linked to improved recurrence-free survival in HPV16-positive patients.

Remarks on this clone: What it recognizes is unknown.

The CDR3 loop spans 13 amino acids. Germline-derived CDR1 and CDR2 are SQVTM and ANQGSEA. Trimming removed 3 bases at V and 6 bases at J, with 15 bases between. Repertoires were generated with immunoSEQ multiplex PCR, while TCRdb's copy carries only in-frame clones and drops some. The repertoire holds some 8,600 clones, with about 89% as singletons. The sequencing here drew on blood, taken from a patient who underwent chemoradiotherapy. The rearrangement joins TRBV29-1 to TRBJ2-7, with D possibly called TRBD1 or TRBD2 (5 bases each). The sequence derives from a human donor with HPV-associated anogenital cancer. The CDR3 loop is CSVDEGHTGEQYF. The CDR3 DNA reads TGCAGCGTTGATGAGGGGCATACGGGCGAGCAGTACTTC.